The present T cell receptor beta chain was sequenced within a study of metastatic and nonmetastatic thyroid tumors. In the study overall: Repertoires were compared across blood and tumor or nodule tissue from malignant and benign thyroid patients.

Broader study findings: The reported finding was significantly higher TCR beta diversity in malignant thyroid tumors relative to benign nodules, in blood and tumor.

Trimming left V 4 bases short and J 1 base short, with 7 bases between. Germline V gives CDR1 MNHNS, CDR2 SASEGT. The CDR3 is 13 amino acids. This clone appeared many times. The antigen is unknown. As handled by the study authors: Construction of a distant-metastasis classifier for papillary thyroid cancer relied on CDR3 differences across clinicopathological groups. Through MiXCR, TCRdb re-clonotyped the PCR reads. Here the V and J calls rest on TCRdb's processing, not on the authors' analysis. This repertoire shows tens of thousands of clones, roughly 14% found once; its top ten account for around a sixth. Treatment of any kind had been given to no patient before thyroid surgery.

The clonotype originates from a male donor with papillary thyroid cancer or a benign thyroid nodule (not recorded which). Some clones in this sample may be carry-over from other donors' samples. Material for sequencing was blood. The V call is TRBV6-1, the J call TRBJ1-1; no firm D call. The CDR3 sequence: CASSGSENTEAFF. CDR3 bases: TGTGCCAGCAGTGGATCAGAGAACACTGAAGCTTTCTTT.